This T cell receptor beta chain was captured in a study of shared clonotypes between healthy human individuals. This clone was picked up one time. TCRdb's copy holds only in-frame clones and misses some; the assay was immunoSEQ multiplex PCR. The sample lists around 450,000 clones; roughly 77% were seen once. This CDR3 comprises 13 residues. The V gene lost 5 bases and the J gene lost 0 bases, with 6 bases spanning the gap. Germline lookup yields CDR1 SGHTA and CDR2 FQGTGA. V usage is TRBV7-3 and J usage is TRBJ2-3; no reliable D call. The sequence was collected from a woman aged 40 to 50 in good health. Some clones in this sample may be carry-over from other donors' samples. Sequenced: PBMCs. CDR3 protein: CASSQPSTDTQYF. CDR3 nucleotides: TGTGCCAGCAGCCAACCCAGCACAGATACGCAGTATTTT.